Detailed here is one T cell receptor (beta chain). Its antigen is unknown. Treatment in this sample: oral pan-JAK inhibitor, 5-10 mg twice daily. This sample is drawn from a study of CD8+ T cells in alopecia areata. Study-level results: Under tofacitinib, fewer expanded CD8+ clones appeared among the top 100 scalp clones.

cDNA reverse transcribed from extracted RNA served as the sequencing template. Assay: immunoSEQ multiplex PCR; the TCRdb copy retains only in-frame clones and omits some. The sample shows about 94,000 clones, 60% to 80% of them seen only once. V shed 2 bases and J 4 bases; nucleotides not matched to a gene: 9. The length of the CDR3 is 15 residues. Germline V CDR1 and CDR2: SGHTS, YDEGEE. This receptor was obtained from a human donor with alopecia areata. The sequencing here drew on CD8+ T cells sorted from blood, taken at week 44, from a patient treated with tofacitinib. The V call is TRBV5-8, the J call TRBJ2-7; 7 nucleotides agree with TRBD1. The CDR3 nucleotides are TGTGCCAGCAGCTTAACAGGGGACCCACTTTACGAGCAGTACTTC. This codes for CASSLTGDPLYEQYF.